A selection of T cell receptor beta chains follows, all from one sample in a study of cytomegalovirus exposure and HLA in healthy donors. This table comes from immunoSEQ multiplex PCR, and its TCRdb copy is limited to in-frame clones, with some not included. In the table there are 150,000 or so clones, 55% to 70% of which are singletons. Source material: PBMCs. The source is a woman younger than 45 in good health and CMV-seropositive. The CDR3 runs from the conserved cysteine through the conserved F or W. Fields, in order: D gene, J gene, clone size, V gene, CDR3 protein, CDR3 DNA. The D gene is left open where the match is weak. A row's size may be missing; if present it is once, few, many or a size class.

d_gene: TRBD2
j_gene: TRBJ2-1
abundance: NA
v_gene: TRBV28
CDR3aa: CASSFGTSGVGEQFF
CDR3nt: TGTGCCAGCAGTTTCGGGACTAGCGGGGTCGGTGAGCAGTTCTTC

d_gene: NA
j_gene: TRBJ1-4
abundance: NA
v_gene: TRBV2
CDR3aa: CASRTLQREEKLFF
CDR3nt: TGTGCCAGCAGGACGTTACAGCGGGAAGAAAAACTGTTTTTT

d_gene: TRBD1
j_gene: TRBJ2-5
abundance: NA
v_gene: TRBV6-1
CDR3aa: CASSRTGEETQYF
CDR3nt: TGTGCCAGCAGCCGGACAGGGGAAGAGACCCAGTACTTC

d_gene: NA
j_gene: TRBJ1-6
abundance: NA
v_gene: TRBV7-9
CDR3aa: CASSSRDTPRSPLHF
CDR3nt: TGTGCCAGCAGCTCACGGGACACCCCGCGTTCACCCCTCCACTTT

d_gene: NA
j_gene: TRBJ1-1
abundance: few
v_gene: TRBV5-8
CDR3aa: CATVGQGLSEAFF
CDR3nt: TGTGCCACCGTGGGGCAGGGTCTATCTGAAGCTTTCTTT

d_gene: NA
j_gene: TRBJ2-7
abundance: NA
v_gene: TRBV5-1
CDR3aa: CASSLDREQYF
CDR3nt: TGCGCCAGCAGCTTGGACAGGGAGCAGTACTTC

d_gene: NA
j_gene: TRBJ1-1
abundance: NA
v_gene: TRBV28
CDR3aa: CASSLSGVEAFF
CDR3nt: TGTGCCAGCAGTTTATCCGGGGTTGAAGCTTTCTTT

d_gene: TRBD1
j_gene: TRBJ1-2
abundance: once
v_gene: TRBV10-2
CDR3aa: CASSPGGSRGYGYTF
CDR3nt: TGCGCCAGCAGTCCAGGGGGCTCCCGGGGCTATGGCTACACCTTC

d_gene: NA
j_gene: TRBJ2-5
abundance: NA
v_gene: TRBV13
CDR3aa: CASSLGSQETQYF
CDR3nt: TGTGCCAGCAGCTTGGGCAGCCAAGAGACCCAGTACTTC

d_gene: TRBD1
j_gene: TRBJ2-2
abundance: NA
v_gene: TRBV7-9
CDR3aa: CASSFWTGETGELFF
CDR3nt: TGTGCCAGCAGCTTTTGGACAGGGGAAACCGGGGAGCTGTTTTTT

d_gene: NA
j_gene: TRBJ1-4
abundance: NA
v_gene: TRBV29-1
CDR3aa: CSAAAGSEKLFF
CDR3nt: TGCAGCGCGGCGGCGGGAAGTGAAAAACTGTTTTTT

d_gene: NA
j_gene: TRBJ2-1
abundance: NA
v_gene: TRBV6-4
CDR3aa: CASRLAERVGEQFF
CDR3nt: TGTGCCAGCAGGCTTGCGGAACGGGTCGGTGAGCAGTTCTTC

d_gene: NA
j_gene: TRBJ1-3
abundance: once
v_gene: TRBV7-2
CDR3aa: CASSYVLGANGNTIYF
CDR3nt: TGTGCCAGCAGCTACGTGCTGGGGGCAAATGGAAACACCATATATTTT

d_gene: NA
j_gene: TRBJ2-3
abundance: NA
v_gene: TRBV7-8
CDR3aa: CASSLDRDTQYF
CDR3nt: TGTGCCAGCAGCTTAGACAGGGATACGCAGTATTTT

d_gene: TRBD2
j_gene: TRBJ2-2
abundance: few
v_gene: TRBV4-1
CDR3aa: CASSLGTSGGAGELFF
CDR3nt: TGCGCCAGCAGCCTCGGGACTAGCGGGGGAGCCGGGGAGCTGTTTTTT

d_gene: TRBD2
j_gene: TRBJ2-7
abundance: NA
v_gene: TRBV4-1
CDR3aa: CASSLRGLAGTYEQYF
CDR3nt: TGCGCCAGCAGCCTAAGGGGTCTAGCGGGGACCTACGAGCAGTACTTC

d_gene: TRBD1
j_gene: TRBJ2-7
abundance: few
v_gene: TRBV6-5
CDR3aa: CATLQGTGVYEQYF
CDR3nt: TGTGCCACCCTCCAAGGGACAGGGGTCTACGAGCAGTACTTC

d_gene: NA
j_gene: TRBJ2-1
abundance: NA
v_gene: TRBV27
CDR3aa: CASTQSGEQFF
CDR3nt: TGTGCCAGCACCCAATCCGGTGAGCAGTTCTTC

d_gene: NA
j_gene: TRBJ2-7
abundance: NA
v_gene: TRBV15
CDR3aa: CATSRNTYYEQYF
CDR3nt: TGTGCCACCAGCAGAAATACTTACTACGAGCAGTACTTC

d_gene: NA
j_gene: TRBJ1-1
abundance: NA
v_gene: TRBV16
CDR3aa: CASSQSGRATEAFF
CDR3nt: TGTGCCAGCAGCCAATCGGGCAGGGCCACTGAAGCTTTCTTT

d_gene: TRBD2
j_gene: TRBJ2-3
abundance: NA
v_gene: TRBV6-4
CDR3aa: CASSPSGGSTDTQYF
CDR3nt: TGTGCCAGCAGTCCTAGCGGGGGTAGCACAGATACGCAGTATTTT

d_gene: NA
j_gene: TRBJ1-3
abundance: once
v_gene: TRBV7-8
CDR3aa: CASSLVTGPGNTIYF
CDR3nt: TGTGCCAGCAGCTTAGTTACAGGGCCTGGAAACACCATATATTTT

d_gene: TRBD2
j_gene: TRBJ2-3
abundance: NA
v_gene: TRBV5-1
CDR3aa: CASSFWLAGGRDTDTQYF
CDR3nt: TGCGCCAGCAGCTTTTGGCTAGCGGGGGGGCGGGACACAGATACGCAGTATTTT

d_gene: NA
j_gene: TRBJ1-1
abundance: NA
v_gene: TRBV30
CDR3aa: CAWSVLDWYTEAFF
CDR3nt: TGTGCCTGGAGTGTACTGGACTGGTACACTGAAGCTTTCTTT

d_gene: NA
j_gene: TRBJ2-5
abundance: NA
v_gene: TRBV5-1
CDR3aa: CASSLGGTPGKETQYF
CDR3nt: TGCGCCAGCAGCTTGGGGGGGACACCTGGTAAAGAGACCCAGTACTTC

d_gene: NA
j_gene: TRBJ2-5
abundance: NA
v_gene: TRBV6-1
CDR3aa: CASSPSPETQYF
CDR3nt: TGTGCCAGCAGTCCCTCCCCCGAGACCCAGTACTTC

d_gene: NA
j_gene: TRBJ2-5
abundance: few
v_gene: TRBV5-8
CDR3aa: CASSLASVQETQYF
CDR3nt: TGTGCCAGCAGCTTGGCGTCAGTCCAAGAGACCCAGTACTTC

d_gene: TRBD1
j_gene: TRBJ1-1
abundance: few
v_gene: TRBV27
CDR3aa: CASSLSGGTEAFF
CDR3nt: TGTGCCAGCAGTTTGTCAGGGGGCACTGAAGCTTTCTTT

d_gene: TRBD2
j_gene: TRBJ2-3
abundance: NA
v_gene: TRBV10-1
CDR3aa: CASSNNLAADTQYF
CDR3nt: TGCGCCAGCAGTAATAACCTAGCGGCAGATACGCAGTATTTT

d_gene: NA
j_gene: TRBJ2-1
abundance: NA
v_gene: TRBV13
CDR3aa: CASSLGQRLEQFF
CDR3nt: TGTGCCAGCAGCTTAGGCCAGAGACTAGAGCAGTTCTTC

d_gene: NA
j_gene: TRBJ1-5
abundance: few
v_gene: TRBV5-8
CDR3aa: CASSSRLTQHF
CDR3nt: TGTGCCAGCAGCTCGCGTTTGACCCAGCATTTT

d_gene: NA
j_gene: TRBJ2-5
abundance: NA
v_gene: TRBV7-9
CDR3aa: CASSPPSKETQYF
CDR3nt: TGTGCCAGCAGCCCCCCTAGTAAAGAGACCCAGTACTTC

d_gene: NA
j_gene: TRBJ2-5
abundance: NA
v_gene: TRBV15
CDR3aa: CATSRDLETQYF
CDR3nt: TGTGCCACCAGCAGAGATCTGGAGACCCAGTACTTC

d_gene: NA
j_gene: TRBJ1-1
abundance: NA
v_gene: TRBV4-1
CDR3aa: CASSQYHLRGDTEAFF
CDR3nt: TGCGCCAGCAGCCAATATCATTTGCGGGGGGACACTGAAGCTTTCTTT

d_gene: NA
j_gene: TRBJ1-5
abundance: few
v_gene: TRBV6-6
CDR3aa: CASSYRREGNQPQHF
CDR3nt: TGTGCCAGCAGTTATAGGCGGGAGGGCAATCAGCCCCAGCATTTT

d_gene: NA
j_gene: TRBJ1-6
abundance: few
v_gene: TRBV2
CDR3aa: CASTKASSYNSPLHF
CDR3nt: TGTGCCAGCACGAAGGCTAGCTCCTATAATTCACCCCTCCACTTT

d_gene: NA
j_gene: TRBJ2-7
abundance: NA
v_gene: TRBV18
CDR3aa: CASSPLGKGGYEQYF
CDR3nt: TGTGCCAGCTCCCCGCTCGGGAAGGGTGGGTACGAGCAGTACTTC

d_gene: NA
j_gene: TRBJ1-3
abundance: NA
v_gene: TRBV5-6
CDR3aa: CASSLDRYSGNTIYF
CDR3nt: TGTGCCAGCAGCTTGGACAGATACTCTGGAAACACCATATATTTT

d_gene: TRBD2
j_gene: TRBJ2-1
abundance: NA
v_gene: TRBV2
CDR3aa: CASSRSLSGGRSEQFF
CDR3nt: TGTGCCAGCAGTCGGAGTCTTAGCGGGGGGCGCTCAGAGCAGTTCTTC

d_gene: NA
j_gene: TRBJ1-4
abundance: NA
v_gene: TRBV20-1
CDR3aa: CSAAANEKLFF
CDR3nt: TGCAGTGCGGCAGCTAATGAAAAACTGTTTTTT

d_gene: NA
j_gene: TRBJ1-2
abundance: NA
v_gene: TRBV6-5
CDR3aa: CASKAAGRHGYTF
CDR3nt: TGTGCCAGCAAGGCCGCGGGGCGACACGGCTACACCTTC

d_gene: NA
j_gene: TRBJ2-3
abundance: once
v_gene: TRBV10-3
CDR3aa: CATRTTGTDTQYF
CDR3nt: TGTGCCACCCGGACTACGGGCACAGATACGCAGTATTTT

d_gene: TRBD1
j_gene: TRBJ2-7
abundance: NA
v_gene: TRBV6-1
CDR3aa: CASRVDRVAGEQYF
CDR3nt: TGTGCCAGCAGAGTCGACAGGGTGGCGGGCGAGCAGTACTTC

d_gene: NA
j_gene: TRBJ1-6
abundance: few
v_gene: TRBV25-1
CDR3aa: CASSVSTGKIGSDSPLHF
CDR3nt: TGTGCCAGCAGTGTGTCTACAGGGAAGATAGGCTCGGATTCACCCCTCCACTTT

d_gene: TRBD1
j_gene: TRBJ2-7
abundance: NA
v_gene: TRBV6-6
CDR3aa: CASCEGGLASEQYF
CDR3nt: TGTGCCAGCTGCGAAGGGGGCTTGGCGAGCGAGCAGTACTTC

d_gene: TRBD1
j_gene: TRBJ1-3
abundance: NA
v_gene: TRBV5-1
CDR3aa: CASSWGQGISGNTIYF
CDR3nt: TGCGCCAGCAGCTGGGGACAGGGGATCTCTGGAAACACCATATATTTT

d_gene: TRBD1
j_gene: TRBJ1-1
abundance: NA
v_gene: TRBV5-5
CDR3aa: CASSTGQMNTEAFF
CDR3nt: TGTGCCAGCAGCACGGGACAGATGAACACTGAAGCTTTCTTT

d_gene: TRBD1
j_gene: TRBJ1-2
abundance: NA
v_gene: TRBV14
CDR3aa: CASSQAELQGNYGYTF
CDR3nt: TGTGCCAGCAGCCAGGCTGAATTACAGGGGAACTATGGCTACACCTTC

d_gene: NA
j_gene: TRBJ2-7
abundance: few
v_gene: TRBV29-1
CDR3aa: CSVEVRTYEQYF
CDR3nt: TGCAGCGTTGAAGTGCGGACCTACGAGCAGTACTTC

d_gene: NA
j_gene: TRBJ2-7
abundance: few
v_gene: TRBV10-1
CDR3aa: CASSEAVFYEQYF
CDR3nt: TGCGCCAGCAGTGAGGCAGTCTTCTACGAGCAGTACTTC

d_gene: TRBD1
j_gene: TRBJ1-2
abundance: NA
v_gene: TRBV7-2
CDR3aa: CASSSDRVRGYTF
CDR3nt: TGTGCCAGCAGCTCGGACAGGGTTCGTGGCTACACCTTC

d_gene: NA
j_gene: TRBJ1-5
abundance: NA
v_gene: TRBV7-9
CDR3aa: CASTRGGADQPQHF
CDR3nt: TGTGCCAGCACCAGAGGGGGGGCAGATCAGCCCCAGCATTTT

d_gene: NA
j_gene: TRBJ1-1
abundance: NA
v_gene: TRBV7-2
CDR3aa: CASSLAPGVGAFF
CDR3nt: TGTGCCAGCAGCTTAGCCCCGGGAGTGGGTGCTTTCTTT

d_gene: TRBD1
j_gene: TRBJ1-2
abundance: NA
v_gene: TRBV27
CDR3aa: CASREQGANYGYTF
CDR3nt: TGTGCCAGCAGAGAACAGGGGGCTAACTATGGCTACACCTTC

d_gene: NA
j_gene: TRBJ1-2
abundance: NA
v_gene: TRBV4-1
CDR3aa: CASSQVQGKNGYTF
CDR3nt: TGCGCCAGCAGCCAAGTGCAGGGCAAGAACGGCTACACCTTC

d_gene: TRBD2
j_gene: TRBJ2-3
abundance: NA
v_gene: TRBV9
CDR3aa: CASSVATAGGDTDTQYF
CDR3nt: TGTGCCAGCAGCGTAGCTACAGCGGGGGGGGACACAGATACGCAGTATTTT

d_gene: NA
j_gene: TRBJ2-3
abundance: few
v_gene: TRBV10-1
CDR3aa: CASSESIGIDTQYF
CDR3nt: TGCGCCAGCAGTGAGTCTATCGGGATAGATACGCAGTATTTT

d_gene: TRBD2
j_gene: TRBJ2-3
abundance: NA
v_gene: TRBV5-1
CDR3aa: CASSLGLVAGTTDTQYF
CDR3nt: TGCGCCAGCAGCTTGGGCCTGGTAGCGGGGACCACAGATACGCAGTATTTT

d_gene: NA
j_gene: TRBJ1-1
abundance: NA
v_gene: TRBV5-5
CDR3aa: CASSLLGGVTEAFF
CDR3nt: TGTGCCAGCAGCTTGTTGGGGGGGGTCACTGAAGCTTTCTTT

d_gene: NA
j_gene: TRBJ1-6
abundance: NA
v_gene: TRBV5-8
CDR3aa: CASRAIPGTQQNSPLHF
CDR3nt: TGTGCCAGCAGAGCGATCCCCGGGACACAACAGAATTCACCCCTCCACTTT